This entry is about one T cell receptor beta chain. Its specificity is unknown. The sample originates from a study of T-cell memory formation after mild COVID-19. Study in general: Largely, TCR clusters stayed within a single donor. Points from the study as a whole: CD4/CD8 balance characterized clones contracting day 15 to 85, and CD4+ skew characterized later expanders.

The length of the CDR3 is 14 residues. J was trimmed by 7 bases and V by 7 bases; bases with no gene match: 10. After 5'RACE with constant-segment primers, TCR alpha and TCR beta cDNA libraries carrying sample barcodes and UMIs were obtained. TCRdb re-derived calls from the 5' RACE reads in MiXCR, one entry per CDR3 protein. The data show around 420,000 distinct CDR3 sequences, approximately 24% seen once. The material sequenced was PBMCs or a T cell subset sorted from them (not recorded which). The source of this sequence is an adult woman who had mild COVID-19 (a few samples of this study predate the infection). Cell type and time point are not known. J is TRBJ2-3 and V is TRBV12-3 or TRBV12-4, with 8 bases fitting TRBD1. CDR3 bases: TGTGCCAGCACCTTGACAGGGGTCAAATATACGCAGTATTTT. As protein: CASTLTGVKYTQYF.